The 8 T cell receptor beta chains below all came from one sample that was sequenced in a study of CXCR3-negative and CXCR3-positive naive CD8 T cells. The authors prepared UMI-labeled TRB cDNA libraries by 5' RACE. TCRdb re-called the 5' RACE reads and catalogs CDR3 proteins one per entry, DNA excluded. The sample's table shows 50,000 to 65,000 distinct CDR3 sequences. Sequenced sample: naive CXCR3- CD8+ T cells from blood. Subset defined: CD45RO-CCR7+CD27+CD95- naive CD8+ T cells lacking CXCR3 (TNR3-). The receptor set was obtained from a human donor in good health. Some clones in this sample may be carry-over from other donors' samples.

This chain uses TRBV10-3 with TRBJ2-2; the D call of TRBD1 rests on TCRdb alone, since no DNA is present to check it. Germline CDR1 ENHRY, CDR2 SYGVKD. This CDR3 spans 14 amino acids. The CDR3 loop reads CATLTTGGSGELFF.

The chain carries TRBV27 and TRBJ2-1. Germline V lookup: CDR1 MNHEY, CDR2 SMNVEV (reference sequence). The CDR3 length is 15 residues. CDR3 protein: CASSFSQPSYNEQFF.

The gene calls are TRBV12-3 or TRBV12-4 and TRBJ2-5; TCRdb names TRBD2, which stays unverified in the absence of DNA. The CDR3 consists of 16 residues. CDR3 in amino acids: CASSSALRSEKETQYF.

The V call is TRBV12-3 or TRBV12-4, the J call TRBJ2-5; TCRdb calls TRBD2, which cannot be checked without DNA. The CDR3 has 16 amino acids. CDR3 region: CASRGTSGGAWETQYF.

The chain has TRBV20-1 and TRBJ2-1; the D call from TCRdb, TRBD1, cannot be confirmed without DNA. The CDR3 loop spans 14 amino acids. Germline V gene sequence: CDR1 DFQATT, CDR2 SNEGSKA (reference sequence). The CDR3 is CSAQTGGSYNEQFF.

The J gene is TRBJ2-1, the V gene TRBV20-1. The length of the CDR3 is 15 residues. Germline CDR1 reads DFQATT; CDR2 reads SNEGSKA (reference sequence). CDR3 loop: CSARDLASERNEQFF.

The chain links TRBV21-1 to TRBJ2-7; TCRdb returns TRBD1, unconfirmable since there is no DNA. TRBV21-1 is described as a pseudogene. CDR3 size: 16 residues. CDR3 in amino acids: CASSKAQGQGKREQYF.

The genes are TRBV21-1 and TRBJ2-3; as DNA is missing, the TRBD1 call by TCRdb cannot be tested. TRBV21-1 is a recognized pseudogene. The CDR3 has 14 residues. The CDR3 sequence is CASSLPLLTDTQYF.